Below, 19 T cell receptor beta chains from the same sample are listed, as sequenced in a study of shared clonotypes between healthy human individuals. Only in-frame clones appear in the TCRdb table, and some are missing; sequencing was by immunoSEQ multiplex PCR. The data contain approximately 2.4 million clones, more than 90% of them singletons. Sequenced sample: naive CD4+ T cells sorted from blood. The subset denotes: CD45RA+ positively selected. Receptors were obtained from a man younger than 35 in good health.

Comments on this clone: The sample has other DNA sequences that encode this CDR3 too. V usage is TRBV6-6 and J usage is TRBJ1-2; D perhaps matches TRBD1 (5 bases). The length of the CDR3 is 12 residues. V lost 6 bases to trimming and J lost 3 bases, with 8 bases between them. Germline V lookup: CDR1 MNHNY, CDR2 SVGAGI (reference sequence). The CDR3 here is CASSQGDYGYTF. DNA of the CDR3: TGTGCCAGCAGCCAGGGCGACTATGGCTACACCTTC.

This rearrangement joins TRBV5-1 to TRBJ2-1, with D perhaps matching TRBD2 (5 bases). CDR3 length: 14 amino acids. CDR1 is SGHRS, CDR2 YFSETQ, per germline. The ends were cut back, 4 bases at V and 7 bases at J, with 15 bases in the middle. The CDR3 region is CASSPRDFWNEQFF. The CDR3 DNA sequence: TGCGCCAGCAGCCCTCGGGATTTTTGGAATGAGCAGTTCTTC.

This chain connects TRBV10-3 to TRBJ1-1; D perhaps matches TRBD1 (6 bases). V gave up 5 bases and J gave up 6 bases, with 13 bases separating them. The CDR3 sequence is 13 residues long. Germline V gene lookup returns CDR1 ENHRY and CDR2 SYGVKD. The CDR3 loop reads CAISKQGFAEAFF. The CDR3 nucleotides read TGTGCCATCAGTAAACAGGGTTTTGCTGAAGCTTTCTTT.

The genes are TRBV2 and TRBJ2-7, with D perhaps TRBD1 or TRBD2 (6 bases each). This CDR3 contains 14 residues. Germline CDR1 SNHLY, CDR2 FYNNEI. Between the trimmed V and J ends, which lost 2 bases and 5 bases, there was a span of 13 bases. Written as DNA, the CDR3 is TGTGCCAGCAGTGAATCCAGGGGAGGCCACGAGCAGTACTTC. This sequence encodes CASSESRGGHEQYF. Full variable domain (remainder filled in from reference TRBV2 and TRBJ2-7): EPEVTQTPSHQVTQMGQEVILRCVPISNHLYFYWYRQILGQKVEFLVSFYNNEISEKSEIFDDQFSVERPDGSNFTLKIRSTKLEDSAMYFCASSESRGGHEQYFGPGTRLTVT.

The chain joins TRBV6-1 to TRBJ2-5; D unclear. CDR3 length equals 11 residues. The V end was cut by 5 bases, the J end by 4 bases, with 5 bases between. CDR1 and CDR2 from the germline V gene are MNHNS and SASEGT. The CDR3 spells CASSYGETQYF. CDR3 nucleotide sequence: TGTGCCAGCAGTTACGGAGAGACCCAGTACTTC.

The V call is TRBV9, the J call TRBJ2-7; 10 nucleotides match TRBD2. Germline V gene sequence: CDR1 SGDLS, CDR2 YYNGEE. This CDR3 has 14 residues. V lost 4 bases to trimming and J lost 2 bases; unmatched junction nucleotides: 3. DNA of the CDR3: TGTGCCAGCAGCCCGCTAGCGGGAGCCTACGAGCAGTACTTC. Amino acids: CASSPLAGAYEQYF.

Points on this clone: Other DNA sequences in this specimen translate into the identical CDR3. The chain couples TRBV18 to TRBJ2-7; TRBD2 might be the D (5 bases). CDR1 KGHSH and CDR2 LQKENI come from the germline V gene. CDR3 size: 13 residues. Between the trimmed V and J ends, which lost 3 bases and 3 bases, there was a span of 9 bases. CDR3 protein: CASSPDSYYEQYF. CDR3 nucleotide sequence: TGTGCCAGCTCACCGGACTCCTACTACGAGCAGTACTTC. Drawing the rest from reference TRBV18 and TRBJ2-7, the complete variable domain is NAGVMQNPRHLVRRRGQEARLRCSPMKGHSHVYWYRQLPEEGLKFMVYLQKENIIDESGMPKERFSAEFPKEGPSILRIQQVVRGDSAAYFCASSPDSYYEQYFGPGTRLTVT.

The chain recombines TRBV11-2 with TRBJ1-3, with D unresolved. V lost 1 base to trimming and J lost 3 bases, with 7 bases between them. The CDR3 totals 14 residues. In germline, CDR1 is SGHAT, CDR2 FQNNGV. The chain's CDR3 is CASSLVPDGNTIYF. CDR3 DNA: TGTGCCAGCAGCTTAGTCCCAGATGGAAACACCATATATTTT.

The rearrangement joins TRBV28 to TRBJ1-5; the match to TRBD1 covers 8 bases. The CDR3 extends over 14 amino acids. After removal of 6 bases from V and 9 bases from J, the junction contained 10 bases not matched to a gene. CDR1 and CDR2 (germline): MDHEN, SYDVKM. This CDR3 reads CASSPTGASSPQHF. The CDR3 DNA sequence: TGTGCCAGCAGCCCGACAGGGGCTTCGTCGCCCCAGCATTTT. The variable domain in full, with the rest retrieved from reference TRBV28 and TRBJ1-5, is DVKVTQSSRYLVKRTGEKVFLECVQDMDHENMFWYRQDPGLGLRLIYFSYDVKMKEKGDIPEGYSVSREKKERFSLILESASTNQTSMYLCASSPTGASSPQHFGDGTRLSIL.

The rearrangement links TRBV11-2 to TRBJ2-7, with TRBD1 matching over 8 bases. V trimming: 6 bases; J trimming: 0 bases; junction bases outside the gene matches: 7. CDR3 length equals 15 residues. CDR1 and CDR2 from the germline V gene are SGHAT and FQNNGV. DNA for the CDR3: TGTGCCAGCAGGATCCCCGGGACAGGCTCCTACGAGCAGTACTTC. Translated, it gives CASRIPGTGSYEQYF.

The V gene is TRBV2, the J gene TRBJ2-3; no firm D call. There are 13 residues in the CDR3. V lost 8 bases and J lost 2, with 11 bases in between. Germline lookup yields CDR1 SNHLY and CDR2 FYNNEI. The CDR3 DNA reads TGTGCCAGCCTGCGAGGCCCCACAGATACGCAGTATTTT. Amino acids: CASLRGPTDTQYF.

This sequence joins TRBV4-1 and TRBJ1-4; the match to TRBD1 covers 8 bases. The CDR3 extends over 17 amino acids. Germline assignment: CDR1 MGHRA and CDR2 YSYEKL. The junction had 4 bases not matched to a gene; V was cut back by 1 base and J by 0 bases. CDR3 region: CASSQGQGTTTNEKLFF. DNA for the CDR3: TGCGCCAGCAGCCAAGGACAGGGGACTACAACTAATGAAAAACTGTTTTTT.

V usage is TRBV11-2 and J usage is TRBJ2-5, with 8 bases aligning to TRBD1. The germline V gene encodes CDR1 SGHAT and CDR2 FQNNGV. The CDR3 covers 15 residues. Losses at the gene ends were 4 bases for V and 5 bases for J; bases not matched to a gene: 9. The CDR3 sequence: CASSSGQGSSETQYF. CDR3 DNA: TGTGCCAGCAGCTCTGGACAGGGTAGTAGTGAGACCCAGTACTTC.

The J gene is TRBJ2-2, the V gene TRBV5-4, with TRBD1 as a possible D gene (6 bases). CDR1 and CDR2 (germline): SGHNT, YYREEE (reference sequence). This CDR3 has 17 amino acids. The ends were cut back, 4 bases at V and 2 bases at J, with 18 bases in the middle. Here the CDR3 reads CASSGPLGQINTGELFF. In DNA form, the CDR3 reads TGTGCCAGCAGCGGACCCTTAGGACAGATTAACACCGGGGAGCTGTTTTTT.

This chain connects TRBV4-2 to TRBJ2-1; 8 bases line up with TRBD2. Trimming cost V 0 bases and J 2 bases; bases outside gene matches: 9. CDR1 is LGHNA and CDR2 is YNFKEQ in the germline V gene. This CDR3 contains 18 residues. The CDR3 nucleotides are TGTGCCAGCAGCCAAGATCTCGCGGGGGGACGGGCCTACAATGAGCAGTTCTTC. Its translation is CASSQDLAGGRAYNEQFF.

The count of this clone is one. The chain employs TRBV11-1 and TRBJ2-2, with 7 positions matching TRBD2. Per germline, CDR1 SGHAT and CDR2 FQDESV (reference sequence). J was trimmed by 1 base and V by 4 bases; bases with no gene match: 6. The CDR3 is 16 amino acids. CDR3 sequence: CASSSRTRRNTGELFF. DNA for the CDR3: TGTGCCAGCAGCTCCCGGACTAGAAGGAACACCGGGGAGCTGTTTTTT.

The V gene is TRBV2, the J gene TRBJ2-7; 8 nucleotides line up with TRBD1. Germline V gives CDR1 SNHLY, CDR2 FYNNEI. J was trimmed by 2 bases and V by 7 bases; bases with no gene match: 7. CDR3 size: 14 residues. CDR3 DNA sequence: TGTGCCAGCATTTATCGACAGGGGCCCTACGAGCAGTACTTC. This translates into CASIYRQGPYEQYF.

J is TRBJ2-1 and V is TRBV7-6; TRBD2 aligns across 11 bases. Germline CDR1 and CDR2: SGHVS and FNYEAQ. The junction had 7 bases not matched to a gene; V was cut back by 5 bases and J by 4 bases. The CDR3 is 16 residues long. In DNA, the CDR3 is TGTGCCAGCAGCGGTAGCGGGGGGGCCGTTTACAATGAGCAGTTCTTC. This encodes CASSGSGGAVYNEQFF.

This chain uses TRBV7-3 with TRBJ2-5; D is tentatively TRBD1 or TRBD2 (5 bases each). This CDR3 spans 15 amino acids. Looked up from germline, CDR1 is SGHTA and CDR2 is FQGTGA. V was clipped by 4 bases and J by 2 bases, with 14 bases between them. CDR3 in DNA: TGTGCCAGCAGCTCCCACCCCGGGGCTCAAGAGACCCAGTACTTC. This gives the protein CASSSHPGAQETQYF.